These 4 T cell receptor beta chains were sequenced from one sample in a study of human T cells and chemical hapten exposure. Noted time point: patch test 3, about 24 weeks after DPC sensitization. This sample's treatment: therapeutic diphenylcyclopropenone sensitization with weekly scalp DPC. TCRdb redid the calling of the RACE reads with MiXCR, one entry per CDR3 protein. The sample consists of around 150,000 distinct CDR3 sequences, approximately 30% of them appearing once. Material: whole blood, obtained in connection with sensitization to the hapten diphenylcyclopropenone (DPC). The receptors originated from a woman younger than 35 with alopecia areata. Some clones in this sample may be carry-over from other donors' samples.

This chain uses TRBV9 with TRBJ2-1; either TRBD1 or TRBD2 may supply D (6 bases each). The germline CDR1 and CDR2 sequences are SGDLS and YYNGEE. The CDR3 is 13 residues long. Trimming shortened V by 3 bases and J by 6 bases, and 10 bases separated the two germline ends. The CDR3 DNA follows: TGTGCCAGCAGCGGGGGGGCGGGCAATGAGCAGTTCTTC. Amino acid sequence: CASSGGAGNEQFF.

The rearrangement uses TRBV7-2 and TRBJ2-7; 8 bases are a match to TRBD2. Looked up from germline, CDR1 is SGHTA and CDR2 is FQGNSA. CDR3 size: 16 residues. The junction had 10 bases not matched to a gene; V was cut back by 1 base and J by 5 bases. The CDR3: CASSLVFSGGRNEQYF. The CDR3 bases are TGTGCCAGCAGCTTAGTATTCAGCGGGGGAAGGAACGAGCAGTACTTC. The variable domain in full, with the rest retrieved from reference TRBV7-2 and TRBJ2-7, is GAGVSQSPSNKVTEKGKDVELRCDPISGHTALYWYRQSLGQGLEFLIYFQGNSAPDKSGLPSDRFSAERTGGSVSTLTIQRTQQEDSAVYLCASSLVFSGGRNEQYFGPGTRLTVT.

The chain couples TRBV4-2 to TRBJ2-3; D is unresolved. Between the trimmed V and J ends, which lost 1 base and 0 bases, there was a span of 2 bases. CDR3 size: 13 residues. Germline lookup yields CDR1 LGHNA and CDR2 YNFKEQ. This CDR3 is CASSQVSTDTQYF. The CDR3 bases are TGTGCCAGCAGCCAAGTCAGCACAGATACGCAGTATTTT.

This clonotype was seen only once. The rearrangement joins TRBV20-1 to TRBJ1-2; D is unclear. V gave up 3 bases and J gave up 8 bases, with 16 bases separating them. The CDR3 loop spans 13 amino acids. Germline-derived CDR1 and CDR2 are DFQATT and SNEGSKA (reference sequence). The CDR3 sequence is CSASRRFTGGYTF. The CDR3, as DNA: TGCAGTGCTAGCCGACGCTTCACGGGCGGCTACACCTTC.